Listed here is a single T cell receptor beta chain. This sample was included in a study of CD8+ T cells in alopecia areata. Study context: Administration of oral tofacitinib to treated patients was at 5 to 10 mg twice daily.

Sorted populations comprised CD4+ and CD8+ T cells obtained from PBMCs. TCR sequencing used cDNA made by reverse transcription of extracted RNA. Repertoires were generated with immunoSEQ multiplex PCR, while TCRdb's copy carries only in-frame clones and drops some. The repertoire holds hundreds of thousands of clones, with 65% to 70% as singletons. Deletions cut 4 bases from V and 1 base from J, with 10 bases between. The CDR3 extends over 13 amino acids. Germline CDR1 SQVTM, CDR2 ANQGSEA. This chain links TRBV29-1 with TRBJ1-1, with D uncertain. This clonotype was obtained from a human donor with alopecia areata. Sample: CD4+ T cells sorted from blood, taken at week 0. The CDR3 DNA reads TGCAGCGTTGGTCAGGCAAAGAACACTGAAGCTTTCTTT. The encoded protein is CSVGQAKNTEAFF.